One T cell receptor beta chain is described in this entry. The antigen it recognizes is unknown. No much larger clonotype is one base removed from it; base qualities were not supplied. The entry originates in a study of cytomegalovirus exposure and HLA in healthy donors (TCRdb year 2017). At the level of the whole study: In an earlier analysis of under 750 of the donors, about 270 Gb of sequence data and 100 million or so unique TCR beta sequences from about 179 million T cells were reported. A separate validation cohort of about 110 different subjects was used in addition to the 666-subject first cohort. To predict cytomegalovirus infection status, the study brought together high-throughput TCR immunosequencing, statistical association of individual TCRs with disease status, and machine learning. Donor age, sex, ethnicity and CMV serostatus were compiled together with the repertoire data. An earlier analysis of 587 of the donors applied high-throughput TCR beta sequencing to assess whether each TCR beta V gene segment acted as functional or pseudogenic. Among the roughly 400 genotyped donors, around 81% belonged to the genetic ancestry cluster associated with self-reported Caucasian donors. All discovery cohort repertoires had been generated using a single sequencing platform. The study used immunosequencing to profile the T cell repertoires of approximately 640 subjects and linked those repertoires to cytomegalovirus serostatus. Both class I and class II loci were covered by HLA typing, at four-digit resolution. Typing coverage differed by locus: A, B, C, DRB1 and DQB1 were typed in about 620-640 donors, DQA1 in approximately 520, DPA1 in around 580, and DPB1 in 472. Because of strong linkage in the cohort, roughly five DR-DQ haplotypes were treated as single units for association and clustering. A later genetic analysis took genome-wide SNP genotypes for about three fifths of the roughly 700 donors and used that subset as a discovery cohort. A later analysis re-analyzed previously published TCR beta repertoires from 550 to 700 donors and added high-resolution HLA genotyping to study TCR occurrence patterns. The aim of the study was to test whether cataloging public T cell receptors could identify signatures of past pathogen exposure. Across 300 to 400 genotyped donors of the cohort, an average of about 250,000 unique TCR beta nucleotide sequences per donor were sequenced, and 15% to 20% of those sequences were non-productive. An early release covering 550 to 700 HLA-typed donors comprised about 300 gigabases of sequencing data and around 80 million unique TCR sequences. The later analysis used no new phenotypic data to find candidate immune exposures, relying instead on TCR beta sequences and their occurrence across donors.

Libraries were constructed by the immunoSEQ multiplex PCR assay. For the multiplex PCR, a mixture combining 60 forward primers for TCR Vbeta segments and 13 reverse primers for TCR Jbeta segments was used. Amplification of the CDR3 region of rearranged TCR beta genes was performed with a multiplex PCR assay on genomic DNA. The Illumina HiSeq System was used to sequence the amplified TCR beta libraries as 87-base-pair reads. Concerning the study's data processing: In a later analysis, some 80 million unique TCR beta chains were counted across the 650 to 750 repertoires, and roughly 10 million of these chains were shared by at least two donors. A nearest-neighbor algorithm error-corrected the raw reads and collapsed the reads into unique sequences, merging closely related sequences to remove PCR and sequencing errors. V, D and J gene segments were assigned by aligning CDR3 sequences to IMGT reference sequences. For a sequence to be retained, at least a six-nucleotide match to both a V gene segment and a J gene segment was required. A rearrangement counted as productive if the CDR3 had no stop codons and remained in frame with V and J, and every other rearrangement counted as non-productive. Following IMGT convention, CDR3 was defined as the stretch from the second conserved V-encoded cysteine up to the conserved J-encoded phenylalanine. In an earlier analysis of around 640 of the donors, sequences lacking an unambiguous match to a single V gene segment were excluded. An earlier analysis of 587 of the donors called V segments functional above 56.7% productive rearrangements and segregating when the between-donor standard deviation exceeded 5%. A statistical classification framework was built to diagnose cytomegalovirus status from the catalog of TCR beta chain sequences. A later analysis assigned V and J genes by comparing TCR nucleotide sequences with IMGT/GENE-DB human TR gene sequences. In a later analysis, CDR3 sequences and most-parsimonious VDJ recombination scenarios were assigned using the TCRdist pipeline. In a later analysis, each TCR beta chain was defined by its CDR3 amino acid sequence together with its V-gene family, and reads lacking a unique V-gene family were excluded. In a later analysis, 550 to 650 highly shared, low-generation-probability nucleotide sequences were removed to address suspected cross-contamination and a sequencing artifact. In a later analysis, a clonal expansion index was calculated for each public chain from normalized within-repertoire ranks of inferred template counts. In a later analysis, generation probabilities were computed using a VDJ recombination model fitted to out-of-frame rearrangements, and the results were checked against IGoR. A later analysis scored TCR-TCR, TCR-HLA and TCR-CMV co-occurrence with hypergeometric tests, applying a repertoire-size bias correction to TCR pairs. In a later analysis, false discovery rates were estimated by permuting HLA or CMV assignments 20 times. In a later analysis, co-occurring TCRs were grouped with DBSCAN, and TCRdist sequence similarity was added when clustering was performed within HLA-allele-positive subsets. Repertoires with fewer than 30,000 or more than 120,000 public chains, plus five repertoires with anomalous nucleotide sharing, were excluded from co-occurrence clustering. TCRdb limited this immuneACCESS table to in-frame rearrangements with V and J called. A share of clones is missing; checked studies link under half to unresolved V genes, and the rest is unexplained. V, J and clone size are taken as reported in that table, and D and trimming were inferred from the DNA itself. The sample data list about 140,000 clones, and approximately 80% of these were observed just once. About 5% of the sample lies in the top ten.

The cohort consisted of 600 or so healthy bone marrow donors. All cohort members were sampled while nominally healthy, although unrecorded immune exposures were likely present. The donor tested CMV seronegative and was one of the 352 seronegative cohort members. A peripheral blood sample was provided by each donor, and peripheral blood mononuclear cells were used for TCR beta sequencing. The Qiagen DNeasy Blood Extraction Kit was used to extract genomic DNA from the blood cell samples. According to the germline V gene, CDR1 reads MRHNA and CDR2 reads SNTAGT. Reading from cysteine to phenylalanine, the CDR3 counts 14 amino acids. The only DNA kept is the CDR3, 42 bases in frame from the first base. V and J are trimmed by 9 bases and 5 bases, and the gene matches miss 12 bases of the junction. Study-wide findings and limitations: Most TCR sequences were observed very rarely across donors, whereas some public TCRs were present in many individuals. Because counts were too low, 15 to 20 rarely observed V segments, including chromosome 9 orphons, were left out of the earlier analysis of 587 of the donors. Immune exposure information for the cohort was limited to CMV serostatus. At a false discovery rate of 0.05, a later analysis linked 15,000 to 20,000 TCR beta sequences to specific HLA alleles. A later genetic analysis associated a missense DCLRE1C variant with V-gene and J-gene trimming of TCR beta chains, and an independent cohort replicated the association. A further reported finding was that TCR beta sequences accurately predicted the HLA-A and HLA-B alleles for most subjects in the first cohort. An earlier analysis of 587 of the donors showed that most TCR beta V segments appeared in productive rearrangements either about 90% or about 30% of the time, which broadly matched IMGT annotations. Compared with the 666-donor mean, donors in an Asian-associated ancestry cluster had fewer N-insertions in productive TCRs, according to a later genetic analysis. The classifier was reported to diagnose cytomegalovirus status with high specificity and sensitivity in both the original and validation cohorts. According to a later analysis, parvovirus B19, influenza, CMV and Epstein-Barr virus appeared linked to several top co-occurrence clusters. A later analysis found that most CMV-associated TCR beta chains appeared HLA-restricted, with HLA associations seemingly driven largely by CMV exposure. Sequencing depth was assumed to be roughly uniform across donors in the presence/absence analyses, though that assumption may not hold. Compared with equally common non-associated chains, HLA-associated TCR beta chains in a later analysis were more clonally expanded and had lower generation probabilities. HLA typing was unavailable for some donors at each locus, so association tests used only the typed subset. Correlated functional status among segregating V segments might reflect linkage disequilibrium, but an unknown experimental factor could not be ruled out. The cohort was sequenced for TCR beta chains only, and without alpha or paired-chain data the features that could be detected were limited. A few of the identified cytomegalovirus-associated TCR beta chains were confirmed in vitro to be specific for cytomegalovirus antigens. It was suggested by the authors that the approach could potentially be generalized to other disease states and immunological phenotypes. When HLA alleles, especially DR and DQ, strongly co-occurred, TCR associations were difficult to assign to individual alleles. In a later analysis, the rate of TCR association differed among HLA loci, with DRB1 alleles having the most associated TCRs and HLA-C alleles having the fewest. The study listed 150 to 200 TCR beta chains as associated with cytomegalovirus. Because the 87-base-pair reads could not distinguish some IMGT-functional V segments, including TRBV6-2 and TRBV6-3, those segments were excluded. A cluster of highly shared sequence variants was judged likely to represent a technical artifact of the sequencing pipeline.

This TCR came from a male donor in good health and CMV-seronegative. This receptor chain uses TRBV6-4 and TRBJ1-1, with 7 bases in between that match TRBD1. What was sequenced was PBMCs. The nucleotides are TGTGCCAGTCGGGACAGCTCAAAAGAGACTGAAGCTTTCTTT. The resulting protein is CASRDSSKETEAFF.